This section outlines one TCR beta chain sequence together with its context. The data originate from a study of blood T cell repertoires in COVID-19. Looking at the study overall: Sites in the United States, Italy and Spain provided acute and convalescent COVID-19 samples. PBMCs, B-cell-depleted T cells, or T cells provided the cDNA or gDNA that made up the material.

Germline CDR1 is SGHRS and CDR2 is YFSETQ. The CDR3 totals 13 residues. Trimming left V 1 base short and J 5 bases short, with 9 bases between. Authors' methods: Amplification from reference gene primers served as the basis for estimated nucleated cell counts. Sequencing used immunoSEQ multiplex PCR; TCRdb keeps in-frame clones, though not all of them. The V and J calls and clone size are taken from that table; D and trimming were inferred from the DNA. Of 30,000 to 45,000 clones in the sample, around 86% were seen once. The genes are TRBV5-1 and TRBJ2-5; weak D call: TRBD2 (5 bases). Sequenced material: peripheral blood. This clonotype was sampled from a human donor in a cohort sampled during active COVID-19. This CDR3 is CASSLPSMETQYF. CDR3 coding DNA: TGCGCCAGCAGCTTGCCTAGCATGGAGACCCAGTACTTC.